The TCR beta chain under discussion was sequenced for a study of regulatory T cells in long-lasting Graves disease. Study overall: The term persistent Graves' disease signified upward of 5 years on antithyroid drugs with positive TSH receptor antibodies. Study-wide points: The number of shared public clonotypes was higher in persistent patients (around 2,700) than new patients (over 900). TRBV28 was favored in persistent disease, as were TRBJ1-2 and TRBJ2-5.

Combining iRepertoire HTBI primers with Arm-PCR of CDR3 regions, the authors built TCR beta libraries. Authors' data handling: Identification of gene segments yielded more than 60 TRBV and about 14 TRBJ across samples. TCRdb used MiXCR to reprocess the multiplex PCR reads, holding one entry per CDR3 protein. TCRdb's processing, not the authors', yielded these V and J calls. The data show 300,000 to 400,000 distinct CDR3 sequences, with roughly a fifth seen just once and roughly 29% held by the top ten. Noted time point: persistent/refractory GD, antithyroid drugs over 5 years with positive TRAb. The TCR library was prepared using RNA isolated from PBMCs. The trim removed 6 bases at V and 4 bases at J, leaving 13 bases unmatched. Germline V gene data show CDR1 as DFQATT and CDR2 as SNEGSKA (reference sequence). The CDR3 consists of 15 residues. Regarding this clonotype: Antigen: not known.

This TCR came from a female donor with Graves disease. The sample was peripheral blood mononuclear cells (PBMCs), taken when the disease was refractory, from a patient treated with antithyroid drugs. This chain uses TRBV20-1 with TRBJ2-7, with 9 nucleotides matching TRBD2. The CDR3 loop is CSALGWLAGRYEQYF. The CDR3, as DNA: TGCAGTGCCCTGGGATGGCTAGCGGGAAGGTACGAGCAGTACTTC.